Each of the 3 T cell receptor beta chains below was sequenced from the same sample in a study of CD8+ T cells in alopecia areata. Following extraction, RNA underwent reverse transcription to cDNA, which served as the sequencing template. Measured with immunoSEQ multiplex PCR; TCRdb has only the in-frame clones, and not every one. The data contain 150,000 or so clones, around 54% of them seen just once; the ten biggest clones take up about 4.9%. Sequencing was carried out using CD4+ T cells sorted from blood. The origin of the receptors is a human donor in good health.

This clone has just one count. The V gene is TRBV19, the J gene TRBJ2-7; D gene uncertain. The CDR3 consists of 13 residues. V gave up 3 bases and J gave up 0 bases, with 6 bases separating them. Germline CDR1 LNHDA, CDR2 SQIVND (reference sequence). CDR3 DNA: TGTGCCAGTAGTATTCCGTCCTCCTACGAGCAGTACTTC. Translation gives CASSIPSSYEQYF.

The CDR3 here is CASREGNTQYF. As DNA, the CDR3 is TGTGCCAGTCGAGAAGGCAATACGCAGTATTTT. The rearrangement links TRBV6-4 to TRBJ2-3, with unresolved D. Between the trimmed V and J ends, which lost 9 bases and 7 bases, there was a span of 11 bases. This CDR3 spans 11 amino acids. Germline V gene data show CDR1 as MRHNA and CDR2 as SNTAGT.

The chain combines TRBV4-1 with TRBJ2-5; 8 bases are a match to TRBD1. The CDR3 has 15 amino acids. Germline trimming cut 1 base from V and 4 bases from J; bases unmatched to any gene: 5. CDR1 and CDR2 (germline): MGHRA, YSYEKL. The CDR3 DNA reads as TGCGCCAGCAGCCAAGTGACAGGGGCGAGAGAGACCCAGTACTTC. As protein: CASSQVTGARETQYF.